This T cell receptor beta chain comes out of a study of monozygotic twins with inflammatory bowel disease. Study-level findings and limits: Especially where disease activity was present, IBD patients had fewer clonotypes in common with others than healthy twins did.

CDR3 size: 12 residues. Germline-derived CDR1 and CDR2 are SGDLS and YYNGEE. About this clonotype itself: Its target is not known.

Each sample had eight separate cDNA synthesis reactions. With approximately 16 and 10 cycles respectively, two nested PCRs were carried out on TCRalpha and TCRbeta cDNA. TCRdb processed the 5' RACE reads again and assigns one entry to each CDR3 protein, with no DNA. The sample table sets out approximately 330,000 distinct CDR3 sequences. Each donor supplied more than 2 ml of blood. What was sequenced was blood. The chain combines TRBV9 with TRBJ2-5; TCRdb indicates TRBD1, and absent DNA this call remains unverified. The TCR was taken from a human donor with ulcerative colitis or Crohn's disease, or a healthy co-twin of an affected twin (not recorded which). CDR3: CASSVVGQTQYF.